The TCR beta chain under discussion was sequenced for a study of cytomegalovirus exposure and HLA in healthy donors. CDR1 and CDR2 (germline): SGHRS, YFSETQ. V shed 4 bases, J shed 4 bases, and the junction held 12 bases outside the gene matches. This CDR3 has 16 amino acids. Study results and limitations: TCR beta chain V- and J-gene trimming was linked, in a later analysis, to a missense variant in DCLRE1C. Analyzed later, association rates of TCRs varied across HLA loci, with DRB1 most and HLA-C fewest.

Note on this clone: Its antigen is unidentified.

The PCR made use of 60 Vbeta and 13 Jbeta primers. Clones were sequenced by immunoSEQ multiplex PCR, and TCRdb holds only the in-frame ones, with some missing. Seen here are tens of thousands of clones, more than 75% observed once, and the top ten hold about 2%. This receptor was obtained from a man aged 18 to 30 in good health and CMV-seronegative. J is TRBJ2-5 and V is TRBV5-1, with 8 nucleotides matching TRBD1. Sequencing was performed on PBMCs. Here the CDR3 reads CASSRVGRGRPETQYF. CDR3 nucleotide sequence: TGCGCCAGCAGCCGGGTGGGCAGGGGGCGCCCAGAGACCCAGTACTTC.